This T cell receptor (beta chain) is drawn from a study of tumour-infiltrating T cells in Burkitt lymphoma. Study at large: Productive clonality predicted overall and progression-free survival.

Libraries were prepared by immunoSEQ multiplex PCR; TCRdb keeps only in-frame clonotypes and omits some of them. There are 2,500 to 3,000 clones in the sample; around three quarters occur only once, and around an eighth lies in the top ten. CDR1 and CDR2 (germline): LGHNA, YSLEER. V shed 4 bases and J 10 bases; nucleotides not matched to a gene: 14. CDR3 length: 16 amino acids. The chain carries TRBV4-3 and TRBJ2-1, with 9 bases lining up with TRBD1. Sequencing input: tumor tissue. This receptor was identified in a human donor with diffuse large B-cell lymphoma. The CDR3 DNA is TGCGCCAGCAGCCCCAGCACAGGGGGCGCGGTTATGGAGCAGTTCTTC. Translation gives CASSPSTGGAVMEQFF.